Sequencing of this T cell receptor (beta chain) was carried out in a study of T cell repertoires in cytomegalovirus infection (dated by TCRdb to the late 2010s). Some background on the complete study: The HLA type of each donor mattered for the analysis, because public TCR beta signatures pointed to carriage of CMV infection along with the matching HLA type.

Sequenced on an Illumina HiSeq 1500. TCRdb reran the public reads through fastp at Q25 and MiXCR, keeping productive beta chains. Records with the same CDR3 protein are collapsed into one entry carrying the most frequent genes and DNA. The sample table records around 740,000 distinct CDR3 sequences; 35% to 45% of these occur just once. The ten largest clones take up about 2.8% of the sample. In its sample, this clonotype was seen many times. It lacks a known antigen. No qualities accompany the bases; no much larger clone lies one base away. CDR1 and CDR2 are drawn from the germline V gene: SGHVS, FQNEAQ. The CDR3 contains 16 residues, cysteine and phenylalanine counted. CDR3 DNA is the only sequence kept; it has 48 bases, read in frame from the first base. V is cut by 5 bases and J by 0 bases, and the space between the germline ends is 16 bases. Overall study outcomes, separate from this receptor: The ex vivo response was dominated by HLA-C-restricted CMV-specific TCR beta clonotypes, and the single most frequent clonotype in two of eight donors was supplied by these HLA-C-restricted clonotypes. Carriers of CMV infection plus the relevant HLA type were discriminated by the cumulative frequency of public TCR beta family members in the study cohort and in an independent approximately 350-donor cohort.

The chain is encoded by TRBV7-8 joined to TRBJ1-1; TRBD1 is a weak D gene call, 5 bases matching. Input material: PBMCs. This TCR was sampled from a human donor in good health (CMV status not recorded). Some clones in this sample may be carry-over from other donors' samples. In nucleotide form, the sequence is TGTGCCAGCAGCCTACGCCCGGGACGCCTGAACACTGAAGCTTTCTTT. The encoded protein is CASSLRPGRLNTEAFF. With the portions outside the CDR3 filled from the reference TRBV7-8 and TRBJ1-1 genes, the complete variable region becomes GAGVSQSPRYKVAKRGQDVALRCDPISGHVSLFWYQQALGQGPEFLTYFQNEAQLDKSGLPSDRFFAERPEGSVSTLKIQRTQQEDSAVYLCASSLRPGRLNTEAFFGQGTRLTVV.